A single sample gave rise to the 25 T cell receptor beta chains below, sequenced in a study of T-cell memory formation after mild COVID-19. MiXCR, run by TCRdb on the 5' RACE reads, gives a single entry per CDR3 protein. The sample holds 250,000 to 300,000 distinct CDR3 sequences; 15% to 20% are singletons and the top ten take 22%. Sequenced: PBMCs or a T cell subset sorted from them (not recorded which). The receptors come from a man aged 18 to 29 who had mild COVID-19 (a few samples of this study predate the infection). Cell type and time point are not known.

This clonotype was seen more than once but under ten times. This chain joins TRBV7-2 and TRBJ2-1, with TRBD2 matching 12 bases. Losses at the gene ends were 5 bases for V and 5 bases for J; bases not matched to a gene: 1. This CDR3 spans 14 amino acids. Germline values: CDR1 SGHTA, CDR2 FQGNSA. CDR3 sequence (DNA): TGTGCCAGCAGCGCTAGCGGGGGGGACAATGAGCAGTTCTTC. Translating gives CASSASGGDNEQFF.

This clonotype was seen ten or more times. J is TRBJ2-5 and V is TRBV6-5, with a possible D match to TRBD2 (6 bases). The CDR3 totals 17 residues. CDR1 MNHEY and CDR2 SVGAGI come from the germline V gene. Between the trimmed V and J ends, which lost 0 bases and 4 bases, there was a span of 18 bases. The CDR3 bases are TGTGCCAGCAGTTACTCGAGTATTCCGAGCGGGCGAGAGACCCAGTACTTC. It is translated as CASSYSSIPSGRETQYF.

The V call is TRBV9, the J call TRBJ2-7; 10 bases map to TRBD2. V lost 4 bases, J lost 6 bases, and 7 bases stayed unmatched. Germline assignment: CDR1 SGDLS and CDR2 YYNGEE. This CDR3 has 14 residues. CDR3 coding DNA: TGTGCCAGCAGCCTAAGCGGGGGGGCTTCCGAGCAGTACTTC. Its translation is CASSLSGGASEQYF.

The chain couples TRBV7-3 to TRBJ2-3; TRBD2 matches 9 bases. The CDR3 consists of 17 residues. The J segment lost 5 bases and the V segment lost 1 base, leaving 10 bases of the junction unmatched. In germline, CDR1 is SGHTA, CDR2 FQGTGA. CDR3 amino acids: CASSLMRAGGLGDTQYF. In DNA form, the CDR3 reads TGTGCCAGCAGCTTAATGAGGGCGGGGGGGCTCGGAGATACGCAGTATTTT.

The CDR3 nucleotides read TGTGCCAGCAGCCAAGGGACAGGGACCTACAATGAGCAGTTCTTC. The encoded protein is CASSQGTGTYNEQFF. The V call is TRBV4-2, the J call TRBJ2-1; TRBD1 matches at 8 bases. CDR3 length: 15 amino acids. The V segment lost 1 base and the J segment 2 bases; nucleotides outside the gene matches: 1. In germline, CDR1 is LGHNA, CDR2 YNFKEQ.

CDR3 region: CASSLAGEDTQYF. In nucleotides, the CDR3 is TGTGCCAGCAGCTTAGCTGGAGAAGATACGCAGTATTTT. V usage is TRBV7-2 and J usage is TRBJ2-3; D not certain. V lost 0 bases, J lost 5 bases, and 6 bases lay in between. Looked up from germline, CDR1 is SGHTA and CDR2 is FQGNSA. This CDR3 spans 13 amino acids.

The chain recombines TRBV28 with TRBJ2-2; 7 bases are a match to TRBD1. V was pared by 6 bases and J by 3 bases, with 10 bases of the junction left unmatched. The CDR3 extends over 16 amino acids. In germline, CDR1 is MDHEN, CDR2 SYDVKM. The CDR3 sequence: CASRLVMTGYTGELFF. In nucleotides, the CDR3 is TGTGCCAGCAGATTGGTTATGACAGGGTACACCGGGGAGCTGTTTTTT.

This clonotype came up a few times. The chain couples TRBV6-5 to TRBJ2-1; the D gene is possibly TRBD2 (7 bases). Germline values: CDR1 MNHEY, CDR2 SVGAGI. This CDR3 spans 15 amino acids. The V end was cut by 2 bases, the J end by 3 bases, with 11 bases between. CDR3 protein: CASSYAGDIYNEQFF. The CDR3 bases are TGTGCCAGCAGTTACGCGGGGGACATCTACAATGAGCAGTTCTTC.

The rearrangement joins TRBV9 to TRBJ2-1; 7 bases are a match to TRBD2. Germline trimming cut 0 bases from V and 9 bases from J; bases unmatched to any gene: 12. This CDR3 has 16 residues. Germline values: CDR1 SGDLS, CDR2 YYNGEE. The CDR3 DNA reads TGTGCCAGCAGCGTAGGAGGGAGAAGCGGGAAAGGTGAGCAGTTCTTC. Its protein product is CASSVGGRSGKGEQFF.

V is TRBV4-2 and J is TRBJ2-2; no firm D call. Trimming took 2 bases from V and 6 from J, leaving 7 bases between them. The germline CDR1 and CDR2 sequences are LGHNA and YNFKEQ. The CDR3 runs 13 residues. This chain's CDR3 is CASSQLDPGELFF. CDR3 nucleotides: TGTGCCAGCAGCCAACTAGACCCCGGGGAGCTGTTTTTT.

At least ten counts were recorded for this clonotype. The chain couples TRBV7-2 to TRBJ2-1, with D unclear. Trimming cost V 1 base and J 3 bases, with 7 bases left between them. CDR1 is SGHTA and CDR2 is FQGNSA in the germline V gene. CDR3 length: 14 residues. The CDR3 loop is CASSLGWGYNEQFF. The CDR3 DNA follows: TGTGCCAGCAGCTTAGGTTGGGGCTACAATGAGCAGTTCTTC.

V and J are TRBV7-9 and TRBJ2-4, with 7 bases aligning to TRBD2. CDR1 is SEHNR, CDR2 FQNEAQ, per germline (reference sequence). The trim removed 3 bases at V and 0 bases at J, leaving 5 bases unmatched. CDR3 length: 16 amino acids. CDR3 region: CASSLGGDLAKNIQYF. DNA for the CDR3: TGTGCCAGCAGCTTGGGGGGGGATCTAGCCAAAAACATTCAGTACTTC.

This clonotype was counted ten times or more. The chain carries TRBV4-1 and TRBJ2-2, with no clear D. CDR1 is MGHRA and CDR2 is YSYEKL in the germline V gene. The CDR3 extends over 13 amino acids. V dropped 4 bases and J dropped 7 bases, with 10 bases sitting between them. The CDR3 sequence is CASSPEFGGELFF. The CDR3 coding sequence is TGCGCCAGCAGCCCCGAATTCGGCGGGGAGCTGTTTTTT.

This clonotype was found a few times. This chain connects TRBV12-3 or TRBV12-4 to TRBJ1-2; 12 bases agree with TRBD1. The CDR3 has 13 amino acids. Trimming cost V 4 bases and J 14 bases; bases outside gene matches: 8. CDR3 nucleotides: TGTGCCAGCAGTTATCTGGGACAGGGGGCTAAAACCTTC. Translation gives CASSYLGQGAKTF.

This clonotype appeared a few times. This chain joins TRBV5-1 and TRBJ1-1; tentatively, D is TRBD1 (5 bases). Germline V gives CDR1 SGHRS, CDR2 YFSETQ. V was cut by 4 bases and J by 5 bases, with 18 bases left in between. CDR3 size: 15 residues. CDR3 nucleotides: TGCGCCAGCAGCATATCCGGGGCTGGTCAAACTGAAGCTTTCTTT. Protein: CASSISGAGQTEAFF.

This chain connects TRBV27 to TRBJ2-7, with D perhaps given as TRBD1 or TRBD2 (6 bases each). The CDR3 is 14 residues long. Looked up from germline, CDR1 is MNHEY and CDR2 is SMNVEV (reference sequence). Trimming removed 5 bases at V and 3 bases at J, with 14 bases between. The CDR3 DNA reads TGTGCCAGCAGTATCCGGGGGCGCGTCTACGAGCAGTACTTC. It translates to CASSIRGRVYEQYF.

This clonotype has only a few counts. The chain couples TRBV7-8 to TRBJ2-2, with 7 bases matching TRBD1. The junction had 1 base not matched to a gene; V was cut back by 3 bases and J by 6 bases. Per the germline V gene, CDR1 is SGHVS and CDR2 is FQNEAQ. The CDR3 contains 13 residues. This chain's CDR3 is CASSFRGSGELFF. The CDR3 DNA is TGTGCCAGCAGCTTCAGGGGGTCCGGGGAGCTGTTTTTT.

This clonotype came up a few times. The rearrangement links TRBV5-1 to TRBJ1-1; D unresolved. The CDR3 sequence is 14 residues long. From germline, CDR1 is SGHRS and CDR2 YFSETQ. Deletions cut 3 bases from V and 0 bases from J, with 9 bases between. CDR3 in DNA: TGCGCCAGCAGCTCGGCAAACGTGAACACTGAAGCTTTCTTT. Translation gives CASSSANVNTEAFF.

This clonotype was seen more than once but under ten times. The chain links TRBV6-2 or TRBV6-3 to TRBJ2-7; 10 nucleotides line up with TRBD2. Per the germline V gene, CDR1 is MNHEY and CDR2 is SVGEGT. V was clipped by 6 bases and J by 3 bases; unmatched bases: 5. CDR3 length equals 14 residues. In nucleotides, the CDR3 is TGTGCCAGCAGATCCCGGACTAGCGGCTACGAGCAGTACTTC. Translating gives CASRSRTSGYEQYF.

In this sample, this clonotype turned up a few times. The chain couples TRBV12-3 or TRBV12-4 to TRBJ2-3; no firm D call. Trimming left V 7 bases short and J 13 bases short, with 21 bases between. CDR3 size: 13 residues. Written as DNA, the CDR3 is TGTGCCAGCACCACCCCGAGAGGCGATCGCGAGTATTTT. Translating gives CASTTPRGDREYF.

This clonotype appeared a few times. The rearrangement uses TRBV7-2 and TRBJ2-5, with 9 nucleotides matching TRBD1. V shed 2 bases, J shed 4 bases, and the junction held 5 bases outside the gene matches. This CDR3 is built from 15 residues. The germline CDR1 and CDR2 sequences are SGHTA and FQGNSA. The CDR3 nucleotides are TGTGCCAGCAGCTTACAGGACAGGGGCGGAGAGACCCAGTACTTC. It specifies CASSLQDRGGETQYF.

The V call is TRBV4-2, the J call TRBJ2-5; possibly TRBD2 for D (6 bases). This CDR3 has 16 amino acids. Germline V gene data show CDR1 as LGHNA and CDR2 as YNFKEQ. Trimming left V 4 bases short and J 2 bases short, with 17 bases between. The CDR3 is CASSPLTGAGQETQYF. The CDR3 region has the DNA TGTGCCAGCAGCCCTCTTACTGGCGCGGGGCAAGAGACCCAGTACTTC.

The chain couples TRBV6-5 to TRBJ1-1, with D possibly matching TRBD1 (5 bases). This CDR3 has 15 residues. V dropped 2 bases and J dropped 0 bases, with 10 bases sitting between them. In germline, CDR1 is MNHEY, CDR2 SVGAGI. The CDR3 sequence: CASSYLAGVNTEAFF. For the CDR3, the DNA is TGTGCCAGCAGTTACCTCGCGGGGGTGAACACTGAAGCTTTCTTT.

This clonotype was observed at least ten times. This sequence joins TRBV10-3 and TRBJ1-1; weak D call: TRBD1 (6 bases). Germline CDR1 and CDR2: ENHRY and SYGVKD. CDR3 length: 14 amino acids. V lost 0 bases, J lost 4 bases, and 9 bases lay in between. The CDR3 bases are TGTGCCATCAGTGAGTCCCAGGGGAGCACTGAAGCTTTCTTT. As protein: CAISESQGSTEAFF.

This clonotype has more than one count but fewer than ten. The chain has TRBV6-1 and TRBJ1-1; D unresolved. V lost 4 bases and J 1 base, leaving 7 bases between the germline ends. Germline V gene lookup returns CDR1 MNHNS and CDR2 SASEGT. The length of the CDR3 is 13 residues. In nucleotides, the CDR3 is TGTGCCAGCAGTGGGGTGGGGAACACTGAAGCTTTCTTT. Protein product: CASSGVGNTEAFF.